This T cell receptor beta chain was retrieved from a study of cytomegalovirus exposure and HLA in healthy donors. This clone was found once. As yet, its antigen is unknown. With 60 Vbeta and 13 Jbeta primers, the PCR was carried out. Data came from immunoSEQ multiplex PCR; TCRdb stores just in-frame clones and leaves some out. The sample includes around 220,000 clones, 65% to 75% of them seen just once. The ends were cut back, 4 bases at V and 8 bases at J, with 23 bases in the middle. Germline V gene sequence: CDR1 SGHAT, CDR2 FQNNGV. This CDR3 has 16 amino acids. Donors consisted of healthy bone marrow donors. There were likely unrecorded immune exposures, though donors were nominally healthy when sampled. Findings of the study overall: A missense DCLRE1C variant was associated with V- and J-gene trimming of TCR beta chains in a later analysis, and an independent cohort replicated the association. Most CMV-associated TCR beta chains were later found to appear HLA-restricted.

The source is a woman in her thirties in good health and CMV-seronegative. V and J are TRBV11-2 and TRBJ1-2, with a possible D match to TRBD1 (6 bases). Specimen: PBMCs. The CDR3 DNA is TGTGCCAGCAGCTCCATTTCCAAGGGGGAACAAGGAGGCTACACCTTC. Its protein is CASSSISKGEQGGYTF.